Listed below are T cell receptor beta chains from one sample, sequenced in a study of response to subunit inactivated influenza vaccine. In TCRdb, the RT-PCR reads were re-called with MiXCR into one record per CDR3 protein. The table lists about 540,000 distinct CDR3 sequences, around 25% of them singletons. The data were also submitted as part of a second study, on T cells expressing NK-cell markers.

Sequencing was performed on CD4+ T cells sorted from PBMCs, taken 11 to 12 days after vaccination. All receptors come from a middle-aged man who received an inactivated influenza vaccine. Both conserved end residues are trimmed from each CDR3.

V gene: TRBV29-1
CDR3 protein: SVGETQY

V gene: TRBV28
CDR3 protein: ASSLYYTEAF

V gene: TRBV7-3
CDR3 protein: ASSPYSGVSYNEQF

V gene: TRBV7-3
CDR3 protein: ASSAYRGPHNEQF

V gene: TRBV10-3
CDR3 protein: AISDDGGRNEQF

V gene: TRBV12-3/TRBV12-4
CDR3 protein: ASSWAGWAEAF

V gene: TRBV20-1
CDR3 protein: NSAPPWTNYGYT

V gene: TRBV7-9
CDR3 protein: ASSSDSFSEAF

V gene: TRBV5-8
CDR3 protein: ASSPGAGLELF

V gene: TRBV12-3/TRBV12-4
CDR3 protein: ASSYTKTDTEAF

V gene: TRBV12-3/TRBV12-4
CDR3 protein: ASSTGLAVHQTTDTQY

V gene: TRBV29-1
CDR3 protein: SVYRTGWRTQY

V gene: TRBV5-1
CDR3 protein: ASTLEGQSNEKLF

V gene: TRBV12-3/TRBV12-4
CDR3 protein: ASSNRGITNEQF

V gene: TRBV4-3
CDR3 protein: ASSVDRVSSYEQY

V gene: TRBV28
CDR3 protein: ASSSLGLLRLEQY

V gene: TRBV20-1
CDR3 protein: SARLGGEAGTEAF

V gene: TRBV7-8
CDR3 protein: ASSLASVATSTDTQY

V gene: TRBV7-2
CDR3 protein: ASSLDSYGYT

V gene: TRBV10-3
CDR3 protein: AIRASWNTEAF

V gene: TRBV7-9
CDR3 protein: ASSLGYQNTEAF

V gene: TRBV6-6
CDR3 protein: ATKLGNTDTQY

V gene: TRBV29-1
CDR3 protein: SVRTLFGGELF

V gene: TRBV11-2
CDR3 protein: ASSLGPGRLTDTQY

V gene: TRBV7-8
CDR3 protein: ASSLRRLAGGNEQF

V gene: TRBV6-5
CDR3 protein: ASSYGQGNTGELF

V gene: TRBV20-1
CDR3 protein: SARDPGTSGRYEQY

V gene: TRBV20-1
CDR3 protein: SARSVGESTDTQY

V gene: TRBV5-1
CDR3 protein: ASSPAPLRTGGNEQY

V gene: TRBV30
CDR3 protein: AWETTRIGAQY

V gene: TRBV7-2
CDR3 protein: ASTDRGTSGTGELF

V gene: TRBV9
CDR3 protein: ASSVASSVGELF

V gene: TRBV14
CDR3 protein: ASSQRRGETLYNEQF

V gene: TRBV3-1
CDR3 protein: ASSERQNEQF

V gene: TRBV20-1
CDR3 protein: SAGKPIMNTEAF

V gene: TRBV6-1
CDR3 protein: ASRPTRSNEQF

V gene: TRBV29-1
CDR3 protein: SVEGSGQVGGYT

V gene: TRBV28
CDR3 protein: ASSSYRQGGREQY

V gene: TRBV20-1
CDR3 protein: SASPLGARTDTQY

V gene: TRBV9
CDR3 protein: ASSTLSGGAGEQF

V gene: TRBV12-3/TRBV12-4
CDR3 protein: ASSLGSSGNTIY